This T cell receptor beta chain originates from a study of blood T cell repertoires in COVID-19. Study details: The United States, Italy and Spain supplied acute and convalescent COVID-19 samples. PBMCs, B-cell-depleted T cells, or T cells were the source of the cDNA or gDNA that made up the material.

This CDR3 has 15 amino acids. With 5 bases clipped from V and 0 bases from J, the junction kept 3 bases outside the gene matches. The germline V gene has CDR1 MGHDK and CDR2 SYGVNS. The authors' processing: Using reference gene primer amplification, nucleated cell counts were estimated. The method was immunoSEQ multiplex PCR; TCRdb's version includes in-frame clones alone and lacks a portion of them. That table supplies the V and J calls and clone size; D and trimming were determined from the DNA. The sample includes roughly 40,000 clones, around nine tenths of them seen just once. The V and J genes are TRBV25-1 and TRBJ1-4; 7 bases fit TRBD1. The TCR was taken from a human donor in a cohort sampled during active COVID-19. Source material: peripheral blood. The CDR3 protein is CASSLGQATNEKLFF. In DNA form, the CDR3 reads TGTGCCAGCAGTCTAGGACAGGCAACTAATGAAAAACTGTTTTTT. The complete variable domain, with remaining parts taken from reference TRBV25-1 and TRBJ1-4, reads EADIYQTPRYLVIGTGKKITLECSQTMGHDKMYWYQQDPGMELHLIHYSYGVNSTEKGDLSSESTVSRIRTEHFPLTLESARPSHTSQYLCASSLGQATNEKLFFGSGTQLSVL.